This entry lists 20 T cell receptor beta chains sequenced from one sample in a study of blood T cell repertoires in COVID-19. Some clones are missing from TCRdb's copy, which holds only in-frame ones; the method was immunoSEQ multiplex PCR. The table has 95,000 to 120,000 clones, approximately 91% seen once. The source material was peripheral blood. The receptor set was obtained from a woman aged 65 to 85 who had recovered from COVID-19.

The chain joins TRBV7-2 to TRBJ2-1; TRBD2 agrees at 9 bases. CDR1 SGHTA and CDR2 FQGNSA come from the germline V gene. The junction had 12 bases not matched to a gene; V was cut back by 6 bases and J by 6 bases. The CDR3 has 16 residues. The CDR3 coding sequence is TGTGCCAGCAGTAGCGAAAGGCTAGCGGGGCTCAATGAGCAGTTCTTC. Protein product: CASSSERLAGLNEQFF.

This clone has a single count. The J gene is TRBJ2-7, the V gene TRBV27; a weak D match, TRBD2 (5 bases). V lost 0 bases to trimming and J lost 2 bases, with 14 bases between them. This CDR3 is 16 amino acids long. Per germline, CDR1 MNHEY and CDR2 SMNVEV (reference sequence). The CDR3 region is CASSLSHGGSPYEQYF. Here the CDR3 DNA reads TGTGCCAGCAGTTTATCGCACGGTGGGAGTCCCTACGAGCAGTACTTC.

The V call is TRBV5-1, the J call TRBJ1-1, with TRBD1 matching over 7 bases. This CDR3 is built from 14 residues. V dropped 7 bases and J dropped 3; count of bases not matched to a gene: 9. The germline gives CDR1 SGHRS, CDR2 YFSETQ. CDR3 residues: CASGRRQGDTEAFF. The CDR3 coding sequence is TGCGCCAGCGGACGACGACAGGGAGACACTGAAGCTTTCTTT.

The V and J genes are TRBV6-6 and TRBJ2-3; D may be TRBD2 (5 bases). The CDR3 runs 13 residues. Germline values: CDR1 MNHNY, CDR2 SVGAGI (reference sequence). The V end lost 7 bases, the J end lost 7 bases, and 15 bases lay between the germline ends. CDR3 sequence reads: CASKLPPGYTQYF. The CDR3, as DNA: TGTGCCAGCAAACTACCCCCGGGGTATACGCAGTATTTT.

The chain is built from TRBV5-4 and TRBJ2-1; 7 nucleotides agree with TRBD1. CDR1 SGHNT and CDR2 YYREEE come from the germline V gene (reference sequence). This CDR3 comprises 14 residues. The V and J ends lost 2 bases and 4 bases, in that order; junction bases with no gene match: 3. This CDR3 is CASSFGRGYNEQFF. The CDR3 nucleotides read TGTGCCAGCAGCTTCGGCAGGGGGTACAATGAGCAGTTCTTC.

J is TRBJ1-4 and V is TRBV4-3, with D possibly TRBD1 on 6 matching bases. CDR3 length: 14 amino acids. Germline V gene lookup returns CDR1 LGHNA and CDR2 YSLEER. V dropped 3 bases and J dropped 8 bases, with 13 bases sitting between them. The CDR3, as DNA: TGCGCCAGCAGCCACACAGGGTTTCGGGAAAAACTGTTTTTT. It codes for CASSHTGFREKLFF.

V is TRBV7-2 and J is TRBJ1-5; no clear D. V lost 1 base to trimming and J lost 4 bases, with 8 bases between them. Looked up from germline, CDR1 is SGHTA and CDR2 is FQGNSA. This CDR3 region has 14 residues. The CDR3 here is CASSLEQSNQPQHF. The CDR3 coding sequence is TGTGCCAGCAGCTTAGAACAGTCAAATCAGCCCCAGCATTTT.

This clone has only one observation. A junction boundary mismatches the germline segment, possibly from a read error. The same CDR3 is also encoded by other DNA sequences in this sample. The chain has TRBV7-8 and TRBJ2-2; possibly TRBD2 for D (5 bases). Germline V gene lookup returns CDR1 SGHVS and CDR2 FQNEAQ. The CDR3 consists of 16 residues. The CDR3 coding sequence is TGTGCCAGCAGCTTAGGTCAGGTAGCGAACACTGGGGAGCTGTTTTTT. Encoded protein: CASSLGQVANTGELFF.

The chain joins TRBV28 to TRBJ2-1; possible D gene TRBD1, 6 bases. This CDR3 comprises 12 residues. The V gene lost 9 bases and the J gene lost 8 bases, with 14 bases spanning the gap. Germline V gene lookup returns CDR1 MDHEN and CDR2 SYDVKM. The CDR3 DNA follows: TGTGCCAGTGATGCCAGGGGCGATGAGCAGTTCTTC. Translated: CASDARGDEQFF. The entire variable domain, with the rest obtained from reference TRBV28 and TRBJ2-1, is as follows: DVKVTQSSRYLVKRTGEKVFLECVQDMDHENMFWYRQDPGLGLRLIYFSYDVKMKEKGDIPEGYSVSREKKERFSLILESASTNQTSMYLCASDARGDEQFFGPGTRLTVL.

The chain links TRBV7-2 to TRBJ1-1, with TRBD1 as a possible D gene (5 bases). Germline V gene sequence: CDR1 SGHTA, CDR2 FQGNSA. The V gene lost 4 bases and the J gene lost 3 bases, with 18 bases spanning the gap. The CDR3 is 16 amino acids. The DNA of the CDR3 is TGTGCCAGCAGCTCTGCCCCATCCGAAGGGGACACTGAAGCTTTCTTT. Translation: CASSSAPSEGDTEAFF.

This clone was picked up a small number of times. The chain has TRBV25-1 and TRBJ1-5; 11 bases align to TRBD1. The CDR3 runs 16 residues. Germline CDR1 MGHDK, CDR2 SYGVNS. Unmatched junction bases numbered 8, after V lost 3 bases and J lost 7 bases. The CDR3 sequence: CASSDSGQGANQPQHF. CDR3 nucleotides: TGTGCCAGCAGTGATTCCGGACAGGGGGCCAACCAGCCCCAGCATTTT.

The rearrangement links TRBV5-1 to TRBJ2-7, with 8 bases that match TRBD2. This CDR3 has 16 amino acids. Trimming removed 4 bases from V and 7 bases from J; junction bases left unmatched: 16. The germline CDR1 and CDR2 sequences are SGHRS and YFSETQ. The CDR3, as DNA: TGCGCCAGCAGCCGTTCTGTAGCGGGAACGGTGGGGGAGCAGTACTTC. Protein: CASSRSVAGTVGEQYF.

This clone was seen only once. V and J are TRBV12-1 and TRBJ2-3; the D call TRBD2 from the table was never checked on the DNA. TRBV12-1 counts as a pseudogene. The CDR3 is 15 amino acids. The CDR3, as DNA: TGTGCCAGCATTCTGACTAGCGGGAATCCTTATACGCAGTATTTT. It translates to CASILTSGNPYTQYF.

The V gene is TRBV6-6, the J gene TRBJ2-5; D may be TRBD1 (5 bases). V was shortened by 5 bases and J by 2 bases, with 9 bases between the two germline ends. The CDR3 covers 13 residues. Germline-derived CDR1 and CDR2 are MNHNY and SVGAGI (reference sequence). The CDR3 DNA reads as TGTGCCAGCAGTACCCAGGGACAAGAGACCCAGTACTTC. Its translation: CASSTQGQETQYF.

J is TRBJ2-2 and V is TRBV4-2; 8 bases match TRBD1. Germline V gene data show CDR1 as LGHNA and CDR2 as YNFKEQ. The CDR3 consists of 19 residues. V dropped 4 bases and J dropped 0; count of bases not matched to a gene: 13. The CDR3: CASSPQRAGQGPNTGELFF. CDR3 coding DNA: TGTGCCAGCAGCCCCCAGAGGGCCGGACAGGGCCCGAACACCGGGGAGCTGTTTTTT.

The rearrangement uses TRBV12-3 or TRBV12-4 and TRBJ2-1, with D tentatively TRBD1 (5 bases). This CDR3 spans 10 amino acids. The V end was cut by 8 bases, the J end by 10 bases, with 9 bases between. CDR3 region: CASGAWEQFF. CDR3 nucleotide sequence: TGTGCCAGCGGGGCTTGGGAGCAGTTCTTC.

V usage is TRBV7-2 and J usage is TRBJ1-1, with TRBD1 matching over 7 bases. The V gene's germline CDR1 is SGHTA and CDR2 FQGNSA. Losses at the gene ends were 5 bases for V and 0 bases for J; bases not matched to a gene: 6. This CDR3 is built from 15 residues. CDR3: CASSRRDRMNTEAFF. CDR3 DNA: TGTGCCAGCAGCCGTCGGGACAGAATGAACACTGAAGCTTTCTTT.

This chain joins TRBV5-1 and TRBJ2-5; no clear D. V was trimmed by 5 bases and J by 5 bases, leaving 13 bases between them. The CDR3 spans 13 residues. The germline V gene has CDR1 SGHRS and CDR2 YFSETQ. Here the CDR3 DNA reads TGCGCCAGCAGGGTAGGAGAGTTGGAGACCCAGTACTTC. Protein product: CASRVGELETQYF.

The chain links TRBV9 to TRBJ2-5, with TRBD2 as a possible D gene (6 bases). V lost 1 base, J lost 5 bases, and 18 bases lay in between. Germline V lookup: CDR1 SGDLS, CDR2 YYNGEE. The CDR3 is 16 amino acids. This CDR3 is CASSVLPLRGKETQYF. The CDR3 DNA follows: TGTGCCAGCAGCGTACTTCCTCTCCGGGGGAAGGAGACCCAGTACTTC. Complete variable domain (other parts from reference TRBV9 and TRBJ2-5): DSGVTQTPKHLITATGQRVTLRCSPRSGDLSVYWYQQSLDQGLQFLIQYYNGEERAKGNILERFSAQQFPDLHSELNLSSLELGDSALYFCASSVLPLRGKETQYFGPGTRLLVL.

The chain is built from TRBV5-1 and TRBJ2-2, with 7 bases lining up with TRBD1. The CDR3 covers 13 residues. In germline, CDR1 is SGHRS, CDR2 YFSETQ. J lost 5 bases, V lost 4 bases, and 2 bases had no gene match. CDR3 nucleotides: TGCGCCAGCAGCGCACAGGGGACCGGGGAGCTGTTTTTT. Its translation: CASSAQGTGELFF.